This record covers a single T cell receptor beta chain. The entry originates in a study of blood T cell repertoires in COVID-19. The data were produced by immunoSEQ multiplex PCR, yet TCRdb's version contains in-frame clones alone and is incomplete. The sample lists a few hundred thousand clones, nearly 90% seen once, with under 6% in the top ten. Self-reported history from a screening survey and questionnaire set each donor's cohort. Per the germline V gene, CDR1 is LGHDT and CDR2 is YNNKEL (reference sequence). V was pared by 1 base and J by 2 bases, with 4 bases of the junction left unmatched. The CDR3 length is 15 residues.

The sample comprised PBMCs or T cells enriched from blood (not recorded which). The V gene is TRBV3-1 (or the pseudogene TRBV3-2), the J gene TRBJ2-7, with 8 bases fitting TRBD2. The receptor was isolated from a woman in her thirties who had recovered from COVID-19. In DNA, the CDR3 is TGTGCCAGCAGCCAAGGGTCGGGAGGGCCCTACGAGCAGTACTTC. Residues: CASSQGSGGPYEQYF.